This paragraph reports one TCR beta chain. Its antigen is undetermined. The sample originates from a study of cytomegalovirus exposure and HLA in healthy donors. About the study: Earlier sequencing of about 179 million T cells yielded approximately 100 million unique TCR beta sequences. Regarding the study as a whole: A later analysis, which compared TCR beta chains of equal frequency, found the HLA-associated ones more clonally expanded. A later analysis linked a missense variant in DCLRE1C to the trimming of TCR beta V and J genes. Reports indicated that the classifier achieved high specificity and sensitivity in diagnosing cytomegalovirus status.

Looked up from germline, CDR1 is MNHNY and CDR2 is SVGAGI (reference sequence). The CDR3 extends over 13 amino acids. The V end was cut by 4 bases, the J end by 5 bases, with 11 bases between. A multiplex PCR was run with 60 Vbeta primers and 13 Jbeta primers. TCRdb's copy holds only in-frame clones and misses some; the assay was immunoSEQ multiplex PCR. The sample has about 160,000 clones, 70% to 80% seen once. The specimen sequenced was PBMCs. The receptor comes from a man aged 35 to 55 in good health and CMV-seronegative. V usage is TRBV6-6 and J usage is TRBJ1-1, with a weak D call TRBD1 (6 bases). The chain's CDR3 is CASSSSGVTEAFF. CDR3 nucleotides: TGTGCCAGCAGTTCTTCAGGGGTTACTGAAGCTTTCTTT.